The 24 T cell receptor beta chains presented below share a single source sample, sequenced in a study of patients and donors after allogeneic stem cell transplantation. TCRdb re-derived calls from the RT-PCR reads in MiXCR, one entry per CDR3 protein. The table includes about 960,000 distinct CDR3 sequences, under 20% detected once. The specimen was blood, either unsorted or a sorted T cell fraction (not recorded which). Receptor source: a human donor who was either an allogeneic HSCT recipient or a stem cell or donor lymphocyte infusion donor (not recorded which). It is not recorded whose cells these are; they may come from a transplant donor.

This clonotype was observed a handful of times. This sequence joins TRBV6-2 or TRBV6-3 and TRBJ2-7, with D possibly being TRBD1 or TRBD2 (5 bases each). This CDR3 contains 14 residues. Germline CDR1 is MNHEY and CDR2 is SVGEGT. V was clipped by 6 bases and J by 2 bases, with 14 bases between them. Here the CDR3 reads CASSRGTAAYEQYF. The CDR3 nucleotides are TGTGCCAGCAGCCGAGGGACGGCCGCCTACGAGCAGTACTTC.

The chain uses TRBV5-4 and TRBJ1-1; 9 bases align to TRBD1. The CDR3 totals 17 residues. The germline V gene encodes CDR1 SGHNT and CDR2 YYREEE (reference sequence). The V and J ends lost 4 bases and 0 bases, in that order; junction bases with no gene match: 10. The DNA of the CDR3 is TGTGCCAGCAGCCCAGGTCCCGGGACAGGGTTGAACACTGAAGCTTTCTTT. Residues: CASSPGPGTGLNTEAFF.

This clonotype was seen only a few times. The chain links TRBV2 to TRBJ2-7; D unresolved. The germline V gene encodes CDR1 SNHLY and CDR2 FYNNEI. The CDR3 is 11 amino acids. V lost 5 bases and J lost 11, with 13 bases in between. This CDR3 is CASSQRTSEYF. Written as DNA, the CDR3 is TGTGCCAGCAGTCAACGAACGTCGGAGTACTTC.

This clonotype appeared a few times. The chain is built from TRBV30 and TRBJ1-4; TRBD1 is a possible D gene (5 bases). V was pared by 4 bases and J by 13 bases, with 19 bases between. The germline V gene encodes CDR1 GTSNPN and CDR2 SVGIG (reference sequence). The CDR3 extends over 13 amino acids. The CDR3 reads CAWNVAGRERLFF. CDR3 nucleotide sequence: TGTGCCTGGAACGTGGCGGGCAGGGAGAGACTGTTTTTT.

This clonotype has a handful of counts. The genes are TRBV6-1 and TRBJ2-1; TRBD2 is a possible D gene (6 bases). The CDR3 has 16 amino acids. The germline V gene encodes CDR1 MNHNS and CDR2 SASEGT. V was shortened by 6 bases and J by 3 bases, with 18 bases between the two germline ends. Here the CDR3 reads CASRVPSVVSYNEQFF. CDR3 DNA: TGTGCCAGCAGAGTTCCTAGCGTAGTTAGCTACAATGAGCAGTTCTTC.

The chain couples TRBV4-3 to TRBJ2-1; D is perhaps TRBD1 (7 bases). CDR1 and CDR2 from the germline V gene are LGHNA and YSLEER. CDR3 size: 17 residues. V lost 0 bases and J 7 bases, leaving 19 bases between the germline ends. CDR3 residues: CASSQEEGTGQVNEQFF. CDR3 sequence (DNA): TGCGCCAGCAGCCAAGAGGAGGGCACCGGACAGGTTAATGAGCAGTTCTTC.

The V gene is TRBV18, the J gene TRBJ2-7; no clear D gene. Looked up from germline, CDR1 is KGHSH and CDR2 is LQKENI. The V and J ends lost 4 bases and 4 bases respectively, with 23 bases between them. The CDR3 spans 17 residues. CDR3 loop: CASSQTVYEDREYEQYF. CDR3 bases: TGTGCCAGCTCACAAACCGTATACGAGGACCGAGAATACGAGCAGTACTTC.

The CDR3 spells CAPEEQYF. CDR3 DNA: TGTGCCCCTGAGGAGCAGTACTTC. The V gene is TRBV28, the J gene TRBJ2-7; unclear D gene. This CDR3 contains 8 residues. The germline CDR1 and CDR2 sequences are MDHEN and SYDVKM. V lost 11 bases, J lost 7 bases, and 6 bases lay in between.

Details on this clonotype: It may be a read error: a sequence one base away is much more abundant. The V call is TRBV9, the J call TRBJ2-1; D possibly matches TRBD1 or TRBD2 (5 bases each). Germline CDR1 SGDLS, CDR2 YYNGEE. CDR3 length equals 16 residues. As DNA, the CDR3 is TGTGCCAGCAGCGTAGGATCTAGCAGGGCGGGCAATGAGCAGCTCTTC. Translated: CASSVGSSRAGNEQLF.

This clonotype is a singleton in its sample. The chain employs TRBV27 and TRBJ1-1; D not certain. V was shortened by 4 bases and J by 1 base, with 7 bases between the two germline ends. The CDR3 has 13 residues. The germline V gene encodes CDR1 MNHEY and CDR2 SMNVEV (reference sequence). The CDR3 here is CASSWLGNTEAFF. The CDR3 DNA follows: TGTGCCAGCAGTTGGTTGGGGAACACTGAAGCTTTCTTT.

This clonotype was seen a handful of times. The chain joins TRBV5-1 to TRBJ2-5; possible D gene TRBD2, 5 bases. With 0 bases removed from V and 3 bases from J, the gap between germline ends came to 12 bases. The CDR3 sequence is 15 residues long. CDR1 SGHRS and CDR2 YFSETQ come from the germline V gene. The CDR3 loop reads CASSLGGRPKETQYF. The CDR3 DNA is TGCGCCAGCAGCTTGGGAGGGAGACCGAAAGAGACCCAGTACTTC. The full variable domain, with the rest looked up from reference TRBV5-1 and TRBJ2-5, is KAGVTQTPRYLIKTRGQQVTLSCSPISGHRSVSWYQQTPGQGLQFLFEYFSETQRNKGNFPGRFSGRQFSNSRSEMNVSTLELGDSALYLCASSLGGRPKETQYFGPGTRLLVL.

This clonotype was seen a few times. The rearrangement uses TRBV20-1 and TRBJ2-1, with unresolved D. The ends were cut back, 3 bases at V and 0 bases at J, with 12 bases in the middle. The CDR3 contains 15 residues. Germline lookup yields CDR1 DFQATT and CDR2 SNEGSKA (reference sequence). The CDR3 DNA reads TGCAGTGCTAGGTCGCGGATGGGCTCCTACAATGAGCAGTTCTTC. Amino acid sequence: CSARSRMGSYNEQFF.

This clonotype was found a few times. The chain employs TRBV6-1 and TRBJ2-1; possibly TRBD1 or TRBD2 for D (5 bases each). CDR3 length equals 16 residues. With 6 bases removed from V and 6 bases from J, the gap between germline ends came to 21 bases. Per germline, CDR1 MNHNS and CDR2 SASEGT. CDR3 coding DNA: TGTGCCAGCAGACTAGACAGCGCGATTGGGATCAATGAGCAGTTCTTC. Its translation is CASRLDSAIGINEQFF.

The sample holds many counts of this clonotype. V usage is TRBV5-1 and J usage is TRBJ2-7; perhaps D is TRBD1 or TRBD2 (6 bases each). V was cut by 5 bases and J by 0 bases, with 12 bases left in between. Germline CDR1 and CDR2: SGHRS and YFSETQ. This CDR3 contains 14 residues. DNA of the CDR3: TGCGCCAGCAGTTCCGGGGGCAACTCCTACGAGCAGTACTTC. It translates to CASSSGGNSYEQYF.

The chain carries TRBV2 and TRBJ1-6; weak D call: TRBD1 (6 bases). V was cut by 8 bases and J by 7 bases, with 15 bases left in between. The CDR3 extends over 14 amino acids. Germline CDR1 SNHLY, CDR2 FYNNEI. CDR3 nucleotides: TGTGCCAGCCACCCCGGACAGCTCAATTCACCCCTCCACTTT. Its protein product is CASHPGQLNSPLHF. The full variable domain, completed using reference TRBV2 and TRBJ1-6, is EPEVTQTPSHQVTQMGQEVILRCVPISNHLYFYWYRQILGQKVEFLVSFYNNEISEKSEIFDDQFSVERPDGSNFTLKIRSTKLEDSAMYFCASHPGQLNSPLHFGNGTRLTVT.

This clonotype turned up a few times. The V call is TRBV4-1, the J call TRBJ2-7; 13 bases are a match to TRBD2. This CDR3 spans 16 amino acids. In germline, CDR1 is MGHRA, CDR2 YSYEKL. V dropped 4 bases and J dropped 6; count of bases not matched to a gene: 9. This chain's CDR3 is CASSRLRTSGGIEQYF. CDR3 in DNA: TGCGCCAGCAGCCGACTACGGACTAGCGGGGGAATCGAGCAGTACTTC.

In its sample, this clonotype was seen a few times. V usage is TRBV4-1 and J usage is TRBJ2-5; D is unclear. V was shortened by 1 base and J by 0 bases, with 9 bases between the two germline ends. Germline CDR1 MGHRA, CDR2 YSYEKL. This CDR3 has 15 amino acids. The CDR3 protein is CASSQGTLYQETQYF. The CDR3 region has the DNA TGCGCCAGCAGCCAAGGCACTCTGTACCAAGAGACCCAGTACTTC.

This clonotype was counted only a few times. This chain uses TRBV11-3 with TRBJ2-2, with unresolved D. In germline, CDR1 is SGHNT, CDR2 YENEEA. This CDR3 has 15 amino acids. V was shortened by 1 base and J by 5 bases, with 11 bases between the two germline ends. CDR3 DNA sequence: TGTGCCAGCAGCTTAGGACCCGCGTTAACCGGGGAGCTGTTTTTT. Residues: CASSLGPALTGELFF.

This clonotype has just a few counts. The V gene is TRBV5-1, the J gene TRBJ2-7; D gene uncertain. CDR1 is SGHRS, CDR2 YFSETQ, per germline. V was pared by 0 bases and J by 2 bases, with 6 bases between. The CDR3 is 13 residues long. The DNA of the CDR3 is TGCGCCAGCAGCTTGGTCTCCGCCTACGAGCAGTACTTC. It encodes CASSLVSAYEQYF.

This clonotype was detected a few times. The V call is TRBV3-1, the J call TRBJ1-2; weak D call: TRBD1 (6 bases). Trimming took 0 bases from V and 6 from J, leaving 14 bases between them. This CDR3 region has 15 residues. The germline V gene has CDR1 LGHDT and CDR2 YNNKEL (reference sequence). The CDR3 sequence is CASSQDAGVRDGYTF. The DNA for the CDR3 is TGTGCCAGCAGCCAAGATGCAGGGGTTCGGGATGGCTACACCTTC.

The chain couples TRBV6-5 to TRBJ2-5; the D gene is possibly TRBD1 (6 bases). Germline CDR1 reads MNHEY; CDR2 reads SVGAGI. CDR3 length equals 12 residues. V was cut by 10 bases and J by 1 base, with 10 bases left in between. CDR3 nucleotides: TGTGCCACCGGACAGACCCAAGAGACCCAGTACTTC. Protein sequence: CATGQTQETQYF.

This clonotype was seen a handful of times. Since no conserved phenylalanine or tryptophan closes the CDR3, a read error is the likely cause. The genes are TRBV2 and TRBJ2-5, with TRBD2 matching over 7 bases. The CDR3 is 16 residues long. Germline V gene lookup returns CDR1 SNHLY and CDR2 FYNNEI. The ends lost 3 bases at V and 1 base at J; junction bases unmatched: 8. CDR3 bases: TGTGCCAGCAGTGATCGGGCACTAGCGTTCCAAGAGACCCAGTACCTC. Its protein is CASSDRALAFQETQYL.

This clonotype has a handful of counts. V usage is TRBV12-3 or TRBV12-4 and J usage is TRBJ2-3; D possibly matches TRBD1 or TRBD2 (5 bases each). This CDR3 is 14 amino acids long. Trimming stripped 2 bases from V and 6 bases from J, with 12 bases between. The CDR3 spells CASSLFGGGDTQYF. CDR3 DNA sequence: TGTGCCAGCAGTTTATTTGGTGGGGGTGATACGCAGTATTTT.

The chain has TRBV5-1 and TRBJ2-1; D unresolved. The CDR3 is 15 residues long. V was pared by 0 bases and J by 6 bases, with 13 bases between. CDR1 is SGHRS and CDR2 is YFSETQ in the germline V gene. The CDR3 DNA reads as TGCGCCAGCAGCTTGGCCGCACGCACAGTCAATGAGCAGTTCTTC. This codes for CASSLAARTVNEQFF.